Presented here are 30 T cell receptor beta chains from one specimen sequenced in a study of blood T cell repertoires in COVID-19. Repertoires were generated with immunoSEQ multiplex PCR, while TCRdb's copy carries only in-frame clones and drops some. The table has over 300,000 clones, roughly 82% seen once. Material: peripheral blood. The origin of the receptors is a woman in her 50s with acute or convalescent COVID-19.

This clone is labeled as medium-sized. The chain recombines TRBV29-1 with TRBJ1-2; D gene ambiguous. CDR3 length: 15 amino acids. Germline loops: CDR1 SQVTM, CDR2 ANQGSEA. V was trimmed by 0 bases and J by 4 bases, leaving 15 bases between them. This chain's CDR3 is CSVEDDGLGGYGYTF. CDR3 sequence (DNA): TGCAGCGTTGAAGATGATGGACTTGGAGGCTATGGCTACACCTTC.

This chain links TRBV27 with TRBJ2-7; TRBD2 might be the D (6 bases). The CDR3 has 15 residues. V lost 3 bases and J lost 1, with 13 bases in between. Germline-derived CDR1 and CDR2 are MNHEY and SMNVEV (reference sequence). CDR3 in DNA: TGTGCCAGCAGTTTCGGTGGAGGGTTATCCTACGAGCAGTACTTC. Protein sequence: CASSFGGGLSYEQYF.

The V gene is TRBV28, the J gene TRBJ2-1, with D unresolved. The CDR3 is 11 amino acids. Looked up from germline, CDR1 is MDHEN and CDR2 is SYDVKM. V dropped 1 base and J dropped 9 bases, with 4 bases sitting between them. The CDR3 nucleotides are TGTGCCAGCAGTTTATTGAGTGAGCAGTTCTTC. Its translation: CASSLLSEQFF.

This clone was recorded a few times. This chain connects TRBV7-2 to TRBJ1-2; D gene unclear. Per germline, CDR1 SGHTA and CDR2 FQGNSA. The CDR3 covers 14 residues. The V end lost 0 bases, the J end lost 3 bases, and 8 bases lay between the germline ends. For the CDR3, the DNA is TGTGCCAGCAGCTTAGCCGGTGCTGACTATGGCTACACCTTC. It codes for CASSLAGADYGYTF.

This clone was counted only a few times. V and J are TRBV5-6 and TRBJ2-7, with 10 bases that match TRBD1. Germline V gene lookup returns CDR1 SGHDT and CDR2 YYEEEE. The CDR3 totals 15 residues. Losses at the gene ends were 4 bases for V and 5 bases for J; bases not matched to a gene: 9. The CDR3 nucleotides read TGTGCCAGCAGCAACCCTCCCGGACAGGGGGACGAGCAGTACTTC. It encodes CASSNPPGQGDEQYF.

The chain combines TRBV5-1 with TRBJ2-5; no reliable D call. Germline V gene sequence: CDR1 SGHRS, CDR2 YFSETQ. The CDR3 has 13 amino acids. Between the trimmed V and J ends, which lost 4 bases and 3 bases, there was a span of 10 bases. The CDR3 sequence is CASSEARKETQYF. CDR3 coding DNA: TGCGCCAGCAGCGAGGCTAGGAAAGAGACCCAGTACTTC.

The chain combines TRBV7-2 with TRBJ1-1, with 9 bases identical to TRBD1. J gave up 7 bases and V 2 bases, and 5 bases lay outside the gene matches. Per the germline V gene, CDR1 is SGHTA and CDR2 is FQGNSA. The CDR3 extends over 14 amino acids. The CDR3 nucleotides read TGTGCCAGCAGCTTAACAGGGGGCTCCGGTGAAGCTTTCTTT. Translating it yields CASSLTGGSGEAFF.

The V and J genes are TRBV11-2 and TRBJ1-2; D unresolved. CDR3 length: 12 amino acids. The V end was cut by 5 bases, the J end by 7 bases, with 11 bases between. The germline CDR1 and CDR2 sequences are SGHAT and FQNNGV. CDR3 in DNA: TGTGCCAGCAGCACCCCGCCAGGTGGCTACACCTTC. As protein: CASSTPPGGYTF.

This chain uses TRBV7-3 with TRBJ2-7; TRBD1 matches at 10 bases. The CDR3 length is 14 residues. Per germline, CDR1 SGHTA and CDR2 FQGTGA. The ends lost 5 bases at V and 2 bases at J; junction bases unmatched: 3. CDR3: CASSVTGGTYEQYF. For the CDR3, the DNA is TGTGCCAGCAGCGTGACAGGGGGCACCTACGAGCAGTACTTC.

This chain joins TRBV24-1 and TRBJ1-1, with 11 bases identical to TRBD1. Germline V gene data show CDR1 as KGHDR and CDR2 as SFDVKD. Germline trimming cut 3 bases from V and 2 bases from J; bases unmatched to any gene: 1. The CDR3 length is 15 residues. The CDR3 sequence: CATSDGTGGNTEAFF. The CDR3 DNA reads TGTGCCACCAGTGATGGGACAGGGGGAAACACTGAAGCTTTCTTT.

This chain joins TRBV15 and TRBJ2-5; D unclear. From germline, CDR1 is LNHNV and CDR2 YYDKDF (reference sequence). Trimming cost V 0 bases and J 0 bases, with 14 bases left between them. The CDR3 extends over 17 amino acids. Here the CDR3 reads CATSREKLGHYQETQYF. CDR3 nucleotides: TGTGCCACCAGCAGAGAAAAACTGGGCCATTACCAAGAGACCCAGTACTTC.

The V gene is TRBV4-2, the J gene TRBJ1-4, with D unclear. The CDR3 consists of 18 residues. Germline CDR1 reads LGHNA; CDR2 reads YNFKEQ. V was shortened by 2 bases and J by 0 bases, with 16 bases between the two germline ends. CDR3 DNA sequence: TGTGCCAGCAGCCAAAGCTCTGCGGCGGTAGCAACTAATGAAAAACTGTTTTTT. It specifies CASSQSSAAVATNEKLFF.

The chain is built from TRBV11-3 and TRBJ2-2, with D perhaps matching TRBD2 (5 bases). The CDR3 has 13 residues. V lost 5 bases and J 5 bases, leaving 9 bases between the germline ends. Germline V lookup: CDR1 SGHNT, CDR2 YENEEA. The CDR3 DNA reads as TGTGCCAGCAGCCCCCGGGAAACCGGGGAGCTGTTTTTT. Protein product: CASSPRETGELFF.

The chain employs TRBV27 and TRBJ1-6; TRBD1 aligns across 8 bases. V lost 2 bases and J lost 10; bases outside the gene matches: 4. Germline assignment: CDR1 MNHEY and CDR2 SMNVEV (reference sequence). The CDR3 extends over 14 amino acids. CDR3 nucleotides: TGTGCCAGCAGTTTAGGACAGGGTTTGTCACCCCTCCACTTT. The encoded protein is CASSLGQGLSPLHF.

The chain carries TRBV5-6 and TRBJ2-2; TRBD2 agrees at 7 bases. Germline CDR1 reads SGHDT; CDR2 reads YYEEEE. The CDR3 has 17 amino acids. The V segment lost 4 bases and the J segment 7 bases; nucleotides outside the gene matches: 16. Here the CDR3 DNA reads TGTGCCAGCAGCGCGCCGACATTGCGGGAGAGGGGCGGGGAGCTGTTTTTT. The encoded protein is CASSAPTLRERGGELFF.

This chain connects TRBV6-5 to TRBJ2-7; D is unresolved. V was pared by 7 bases and J by 1 base, with 14 bases between. The CDR3 is 14 amino acids. Per germline, CDR1 MNHEY and CDR2 SVGAGI. CDR3 amino acids: CASTLRPGSYEQYF. The CDR3, as DNA: TGTGCCAGCACTCTCCGGCCCGGGTCCTACGAGCAGTACTTC.

The J gene is TRBJ2-5, the V gene TRBV28; 8 nucleotides align to TRBD2. Looked up from germline, CDR1 is MDHEN and CDR2 is SYDVKM. V shed 7 bases and J 2 bases; nucleotides not matched to a gene: 15. The CDR3 length is 17 residues. The CDR3 loop reads CASTPPPGLGTQETQYF. In nucleotides, the CDR3 is TGTGCCAGCACCCCTCCCCCGGGACTAGGGACTCAAGAGACCCAGTACTTC.

Written as DNA, the CDR3 is TGCAGTGCTAGTTTCCTAGCGGACGACGAGCAGTACTTC. Protein: CSASFLADDEQYF. V and J are TRBV20-1 and TRBJ2-7; 7 bases map to TRBD2. This CDR3 comprises 13 residues. The germline V gene has CDR1 DFQATT and CDR2 SNEGSKA (reference sequence). With 3 bases clipped from V and 5 bases from J, the junction kept 7 bases outside the gene matches.

This clone has more than one count but fewer than ten. The CDR3 is CASSLVGTSSSGNTIYF. CDR3 sequence (DNA): TGTGCCAGCAGCTTAGTAGGGACATCGAGCTCTGGAAACACCATATATTTT. This chain connects TRBV7-2 to TRBJ1-3; possible D gene TRBD1, 6 bases. Trimming took 1 base from V and 0 from J, leaving 13 bases between them. CDR1 is SGHTA, CDR2 FQGNSA, per germline. There are 17 residues in the CDR3.

This clone was detected only a few times. This chain links TRBV28 with TRBJ1-4, with TRBD1 as a possible D gene (5 bases). Germline V gene data show CDR1 as MDHEN and CDR2 as SYDVKM. This CDR3 has 15 residues. Trimming left V 5 bases short and J 10 bases short, with 20 bases between. CDR3 region: CASSRDSSSGGKLFF. The CDR3 DNA is TGTGCCAGCAGTCGTGACAGTTCATCGGGTGGAAAACTGTTTTTT. Combining the CDR3 with reference TRBV28 and TRBJ1-4 gives the whole variable domain DVKVTQSSRYLVKRTGEKVFLECVQDMDHENMFWYRQDPGLGLRLIYFSYDVKMKEKGDIPEGYSVSREKKERFSLILESASTNQTSMYLCASSRDSSSGGKLFFGSGTQLSVL.

The chain employs TRBV7-2 and TRBJ1-5, with 10 bases lining up with TRBD1. The junction had 5 bases not matched to a gene; V was cut back by 4 bases and J by 5 bases. The CDR3 covers 15 residues. Germline loops: CDR1 SGHTA, CDR2 FQGNSA. CDR3 coding DNA: TGTGCCAGCAGCTCGCTGACAGGGGGCTATCAGCCCCAGCATTTT. This gives the protein CASSSLTGGYQPQHF.

The chain uses TRBV27 and TRBJ2-7; D is possibly TRBD2 (5 bases). From germline, CDR1 is MNHEY and CDR2 SMNVEV (reference sequence). The CDR3 covers 13 residues. The V and J ends lost 4 bases and 2 bases respectively, with 9 bases between them. CDR3 nucleotides: TGTGCCAGCAGTTCACTGCGGGCCTACGAGCAGTACTTC. Its protein is CASSSLRAYEQYF.

This chain links TRBV24-1 with TRBJ2-3; 7 bases agree with TRBD1. Germline V lookup: CDR1 KGHDR, CDR2 SFDVKD. The V and J ends lost 7 bases and 11 bases, in that order; junction bases with no gene match: 8. The CDR3 has 12 amino acids. The CDR3 loop reads CATSYRGEMQYF. The CDR3 DNA is TGTGCCACCAGCTACAGGGGAGAGATGCAGTATTTT.

The chain recombines TRBV5-1 with TRBJ2-3; a weak D match, TRBD2 (5 bases). CDR1 is SGHRS, CDR2 YFSETQ, per germline. This CDR3 spans 16 amino acids. The germline V and J ends were trimmed by 0 bases and 2 bases, with 13 bases remaining between them. CDR3 protein: CASSLATDFLTDTQYF. The DNA for the CDR3 is TGCGCCAGCAGCTTGGCCACGGACTTTCTCACAGATACGCAGTATTTT.

V gene TRBV6-5 combines with J gene TRBJ2-5, with D tentatively TRBD2 (5 bases). CDR1 is MNHEY and CDR2 is SVGAGI in the germline V gene. V lost 11 bases and J 5 bases, leaving 18 bases between the germline ends. There are 13 residues in the CDR3. The CDR3 DNA is TGTGCCGTACAGATAACGGGCGGGGAGACCCAGTACTTC. Encoded protein: CAVQITGGETQYF.

The rearrangement links TRBV5-6 to TRBJ1-1; 8 nucleotides line up with TRBD1. CDR3 length: 15 residues. J gave up 1 base and V 2 bases, and 4 bases lay outside the gene matches. CDR1 is SGHDT, CDR2 YYEEEE, per germline. The DNA of the CDR3 is TGTGCCAGCAGCTTTCTGGACAGGGAGAACACTGAAGCTTTCTTT. Its translation: CASSFLDRENTEAFF.

The chain is built from TRBV7-2 and TRBJ2-7; 11 bases align to TRBD2. Germline V gives CDR1 SGHTA, CDR2 FQGNSA. This CDR3 contains 14 residues. V shed 4 bases and J 6 bases; nucleotides not matched to a gene: 5. Written as DNA, the CDR3 is TGTGCCAGCAGCTCGGGACTAGCGGCGCCCGAGCAGTACTTC. It codes for CASSSGLAAPEQYF. Drawing the rest from reference TRBV7-2 and TRBJ2-7, the complete variable domain is GAGVSQSPSNKVTEKGKDVELRCDPISGHTALYWYRQSLGQGLEFLIYFQGNSAPDKSGLPSDRFSAERTGGSVSTLTIQRTQQEDSAVYLCASSSGLAAPEQYFGPGTRLTVT.

V and J are TRBV5-4 and TRBJ1-4; tentative D call: TRBD1 (6 bases). V was trimmed by 3 bases and J by 5 bases, leaving 11 bases between them. This CDR3 has 14 amino acids. CDR1 SGHNT and CDR2 YYREEE come from the germline V gene (reference sequence). The DNA of the CDR3 is TGTGCCAGCAGCTCCGGACAGAGCAATGAAAAACTGTTTTTT. It encodes CASSSGQSNEKLFF.

This clone was seen a handful of times. CDR3 amino acids: CASSQDRTASGNTIYF. The CDR3, as DNA: TGCGCCAGCAGCCAAGATCGTACAGCCTCTGGAAACACCATATATTTT. The V call is TRBV4-1, the J call TRBJ1-3; D is unclear. This CDR3 contains 16 residues. The V gene's germline CDR1 is MGHRA and CDR2 YSYEKL. The V end was cut by 0 bases, the J end by 0 bases, with 9 bases between.

V gene TRBV27 combines with J gene TRBJ1-6; tentative D call: TRBD1 (6 bases). The CDR3 totals 16 residues. Trimming took off 3 bases at V and 5 bases at J, with 14 bases between the two ends. Germline values: CDR1 MNHEY, CDR2 SMNVEV (reference sequence). This chain's CDR3 is CASSLWGTGNNSPLHF. CDR3 nucleotides: TGTGCCAGCAGTTTGTGGGGCACAGGGAATAATTCACCCCTCCACTTT.